In its sample, the clone carrying this T cell receptor beta chain was seen a few times. Its antigen remains unidentified. Treatment specified: roughly nine-day PBMC culture with coronavirus spike peptide pools or control peptides (ViraFEST assay). This sample was included in a study of vaccination and CD4 T cells after COVID-19. Oncomine TCR Beta short-read sequencing was applied to DNA from cultured CD4+ T cells. DNA came from CD4+ T cells after culture. TCRdb processed the PCR reads anew with MiXCR; each CDR3 protein has one entry. The data show about 21,000 distinct CDR3 sequences, around 45% seen once. The CDR3 length is 16 residues. V shed 6 bases, J shed 5 bases, and the junction held 10 bases outside the gene matches. Germline V gene lookup returns CDR1 DFQATT and CDR2 SNEGSKA (reference sequence).

The chain carries TRBV20-1 and TRBJ2-3; 14 bases are a match to TRBD2. The source is a human donor who received a COVID-19 vaccine. The sequenced sample was CD4+ T cells from blood, cultured in vitro, obtained before SARS-CoV-2 vaccination. For the CDR3, the DNA is TGCAGTGCGGCAGAATCCGGGACTAGCGGGGGAGATACGCAGTATTTT. As protein: CSAAESGTSGGDTQYF.